One TCR beta chain is described in this entry. Its antigen is not known. The table came from immunoSEQ multiplex PCR; TCRdb's copy has only in-frame clones and leaves some out. This sample has fewer than 130,000 clones, with over 75% found just once. This specimen comes from a study of T cell responses to AZD1222 COVID-19 vaccine. Per the germline V gene, CDR1 is GTSNPN and CDR2 is SVGIG (reference sequence). J lost 6 bases, V lost 0 bases, and 7 bases had no gene match. The CDR3 spans 15 residues. Points from the study as a whole: Repertoire collection took place solely once the T cell response had peaked. Reports say nearly half of spike-specific TCRs go after unmutated variant regions. The donor group comprised mostly white British people and more females; the analysis possibly underestimated clonal diversity.

This chain uses TRBV30 with TRBJ2-7; 11 bases match TRBD2. This sample comprised peripheral blood, obtained on day 0 of AZD1222 vaccination. The clonotype originates from an adult in good health. This CDR3 is CAWSVWASGRSEQYF. CDR3 DNA: TGTGCCTGGAGTGTATGGGCTAGCGGGAGGTCCGAGCAGTACTTC.